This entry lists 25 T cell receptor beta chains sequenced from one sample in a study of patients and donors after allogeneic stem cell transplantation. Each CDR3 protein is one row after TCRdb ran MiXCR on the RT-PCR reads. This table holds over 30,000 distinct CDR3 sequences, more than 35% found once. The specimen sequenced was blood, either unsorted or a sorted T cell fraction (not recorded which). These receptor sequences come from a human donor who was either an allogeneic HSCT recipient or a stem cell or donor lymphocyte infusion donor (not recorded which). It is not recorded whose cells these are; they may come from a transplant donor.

The CDR3: CASSYPTETQYF. The CDR3 region has the DNA TGTGCCAGCAGTTACCCCACGGAGACCCAGTACTTC. This chain links TRBV6-6 with TRBJ2-5; D unclear. The germline CDR1 and CDR2 sequences are MNHNY and SVGAGI (reference sequence). The CDR3 has 12 amino acids. V dropped 2 bases and J dropped 5 bases, with 6 bases sitting between them.

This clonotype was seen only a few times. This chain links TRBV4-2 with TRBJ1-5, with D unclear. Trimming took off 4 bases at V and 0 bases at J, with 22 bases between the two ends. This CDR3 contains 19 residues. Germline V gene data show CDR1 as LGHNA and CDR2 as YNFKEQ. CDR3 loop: CASSPGRRPMGYSNQPQHF. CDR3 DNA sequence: TGTGCCAGCAGCCCCGGGAGGAGGCCAATGGGGTATAGCAATCAGCCCCAGCATTTT.

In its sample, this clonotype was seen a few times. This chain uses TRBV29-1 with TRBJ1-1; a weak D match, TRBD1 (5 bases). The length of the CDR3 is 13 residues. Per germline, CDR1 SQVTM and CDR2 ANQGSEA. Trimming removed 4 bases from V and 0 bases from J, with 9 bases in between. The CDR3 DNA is TGCAGCGTTGTGACAGCCATGAACACTGAAGCTTTCTTT. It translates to CSVVTAMNTEAFF.

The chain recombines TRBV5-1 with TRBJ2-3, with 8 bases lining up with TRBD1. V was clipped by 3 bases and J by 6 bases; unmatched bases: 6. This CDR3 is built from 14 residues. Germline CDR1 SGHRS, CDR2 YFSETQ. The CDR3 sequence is CASSSRQGSDTQYF. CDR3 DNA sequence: TGCGCCAGCAGCTCGAGACAGGGGAGCGATACGCAGTATTTT.

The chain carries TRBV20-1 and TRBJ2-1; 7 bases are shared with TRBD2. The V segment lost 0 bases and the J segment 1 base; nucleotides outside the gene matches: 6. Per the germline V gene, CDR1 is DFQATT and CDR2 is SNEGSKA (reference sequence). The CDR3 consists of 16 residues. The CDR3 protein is CSARDPLAASYNEQFF. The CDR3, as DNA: TGCAGTGCTAGAGATCCCCTAGCGGCTTCCTACAATGAGCAGTTCTTC.

CDR3 in DNA: TGTGCCAGCAGCCAAGAACCCACCTACGAGCAGTACTTC. It is translated as CASSQEPTYEQYF. The chain uses TRBV14 and TRBJ2-7; no reliable D call. V lost 0 bases to trimming and J lost 2 bases, with 5 bases between them. CDR1 is SGHDN and CDR2 is FVKESK in the germline V gene. CDR3 size: 13 residues.

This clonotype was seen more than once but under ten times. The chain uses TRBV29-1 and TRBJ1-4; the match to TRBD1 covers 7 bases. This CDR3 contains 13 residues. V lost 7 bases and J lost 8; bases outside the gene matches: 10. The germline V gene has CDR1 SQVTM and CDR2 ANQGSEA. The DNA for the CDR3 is TGCAGCGCCCTAAAAGGGGGCGAGGAAAAACTGTTTTTT. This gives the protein CSALKGGEEKLFF.

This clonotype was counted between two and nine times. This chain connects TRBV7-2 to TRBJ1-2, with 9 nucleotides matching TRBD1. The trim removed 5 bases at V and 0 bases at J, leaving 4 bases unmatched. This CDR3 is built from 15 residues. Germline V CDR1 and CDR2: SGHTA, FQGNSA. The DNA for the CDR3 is TGTGCCAGCAGCCTCGGGACAGGGACTAACTATGGCTACACCTTC. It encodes CASSLGTGTNYGYTF.

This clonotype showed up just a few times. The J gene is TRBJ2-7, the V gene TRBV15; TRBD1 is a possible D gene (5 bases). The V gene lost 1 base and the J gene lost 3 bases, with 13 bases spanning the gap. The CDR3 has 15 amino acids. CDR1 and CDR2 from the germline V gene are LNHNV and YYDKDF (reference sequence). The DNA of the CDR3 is TGTGCCACCAGCAGAGGCAGACAGCTAGACTACGAGCAGTACTTC. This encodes CATSRGRQLDYEQYF.

CDR3 DNA: TGTGCCAGCAGCGACATCGGGGCCGTGAACACTGAAGCTTTCTTT. Translation: CASSDIGAVNTEAFF. This rearrangement joins TRBV7-2 to TRBJ1-1, with a weak D call TRBD1 (5 bases). CDR1 is SGHTA and CDR2 is FQGNSA in the germline V gene. The CDR3 length is 15 residues. Trimming cost V 5 bases and J 0 bases, with 13 bases left between them.

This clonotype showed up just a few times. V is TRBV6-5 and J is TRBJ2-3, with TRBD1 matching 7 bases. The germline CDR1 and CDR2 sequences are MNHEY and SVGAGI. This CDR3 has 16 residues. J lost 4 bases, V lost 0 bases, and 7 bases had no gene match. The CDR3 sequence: CASSYSLAQGADTQYF. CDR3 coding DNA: TGTGCCAGCAGTTACTCTCTGGCGCAGGGGGCAGATACGCAGTATTTT.

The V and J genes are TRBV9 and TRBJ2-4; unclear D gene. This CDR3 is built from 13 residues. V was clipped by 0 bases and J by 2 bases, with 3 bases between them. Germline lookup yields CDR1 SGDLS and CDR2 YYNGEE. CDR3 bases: TGTGCCAGCAGCGTAGCTCCCAAAAACATTCAGTACTTC. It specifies CASSVAPKNIQYF.

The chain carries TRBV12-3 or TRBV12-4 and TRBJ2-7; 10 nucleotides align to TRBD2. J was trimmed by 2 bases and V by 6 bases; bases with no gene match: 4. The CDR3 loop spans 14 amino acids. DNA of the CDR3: TGTGCCAGCAGCGCTAGCGGGAGTCCCTACGAGCAGTACTTC. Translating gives CASSASGSPYEQYF.

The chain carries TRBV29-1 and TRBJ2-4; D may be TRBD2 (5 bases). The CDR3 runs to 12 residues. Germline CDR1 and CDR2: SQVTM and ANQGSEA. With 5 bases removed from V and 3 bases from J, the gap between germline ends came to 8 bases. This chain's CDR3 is CSVNGGKNIQYF. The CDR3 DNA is TGCAGCGTTAACGGAGGCAAAAACATTCAGTACTTC.

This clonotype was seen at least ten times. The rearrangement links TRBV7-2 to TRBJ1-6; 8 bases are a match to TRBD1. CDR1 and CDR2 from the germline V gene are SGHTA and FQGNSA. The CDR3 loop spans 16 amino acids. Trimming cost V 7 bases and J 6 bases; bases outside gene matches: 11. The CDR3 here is CASNPPGTGRNSPLHF. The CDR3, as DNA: TGTGCCAGCAACCCACCGGGGACAGGTCGTAATTCACCCCTCCACTTT.

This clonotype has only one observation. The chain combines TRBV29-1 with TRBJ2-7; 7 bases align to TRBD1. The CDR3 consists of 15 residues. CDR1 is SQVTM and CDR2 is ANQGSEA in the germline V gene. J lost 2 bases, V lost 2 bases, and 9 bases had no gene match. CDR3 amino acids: CSVEFGTARAYEQYF. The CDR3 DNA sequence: TGCAGCGTTGAATTCGGGACAGCCCGCGCCTACGAGCAGTACTTC.

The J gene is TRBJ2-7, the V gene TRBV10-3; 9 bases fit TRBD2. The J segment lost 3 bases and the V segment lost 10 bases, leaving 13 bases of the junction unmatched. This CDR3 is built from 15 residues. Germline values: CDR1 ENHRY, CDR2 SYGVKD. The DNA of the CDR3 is TGTGCCAGCGAACAGCGGCGGGGGGGCGTCTACGAGCAGTACGTC. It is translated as CASEQRRGGVYEQYV.

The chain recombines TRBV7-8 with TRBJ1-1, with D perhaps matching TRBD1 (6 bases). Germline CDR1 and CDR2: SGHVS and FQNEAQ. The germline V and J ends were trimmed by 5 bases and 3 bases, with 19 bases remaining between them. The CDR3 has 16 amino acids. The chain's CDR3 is CASSPYSGARDTEAFF. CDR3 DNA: TGTGCCAGCAGCCCCTACTCGGGGGCGCGGGACACTGAAGCTTTCTTT.

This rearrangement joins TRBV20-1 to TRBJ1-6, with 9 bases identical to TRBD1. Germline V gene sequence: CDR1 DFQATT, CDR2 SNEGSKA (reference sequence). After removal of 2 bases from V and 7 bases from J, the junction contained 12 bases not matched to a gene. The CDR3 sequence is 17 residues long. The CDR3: CSARNQRTGEANSPLHF. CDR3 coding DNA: TGCAGTGCTAGAAATCAAAGGACAGGGGAGGCGAATTCACCCCTCCACTTT.

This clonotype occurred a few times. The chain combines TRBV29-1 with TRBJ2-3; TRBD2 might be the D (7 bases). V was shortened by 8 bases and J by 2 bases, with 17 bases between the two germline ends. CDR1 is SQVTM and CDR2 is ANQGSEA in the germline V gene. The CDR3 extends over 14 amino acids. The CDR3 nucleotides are TGCAGCTCCGAGGAGGGGGGGACCACAGATACGCAGTATTTT. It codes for CSSEEGGTTDTQYF.

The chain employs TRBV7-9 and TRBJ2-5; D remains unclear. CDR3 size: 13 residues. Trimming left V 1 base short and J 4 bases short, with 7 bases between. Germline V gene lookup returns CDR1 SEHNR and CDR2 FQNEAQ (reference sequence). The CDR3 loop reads CASSLVPGETQYF. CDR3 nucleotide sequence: TGTGCCAGCAGCTTAGTTCCGGGAGAGACCCAGTACTTC.

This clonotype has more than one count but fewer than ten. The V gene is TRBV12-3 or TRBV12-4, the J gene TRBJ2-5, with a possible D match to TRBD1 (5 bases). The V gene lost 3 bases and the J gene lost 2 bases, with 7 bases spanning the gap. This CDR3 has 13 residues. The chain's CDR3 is CASSLGQQETQYF. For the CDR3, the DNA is TGTGCCAGCAGTTTGGGGCAACAAGAGACCCAGTACTTC.

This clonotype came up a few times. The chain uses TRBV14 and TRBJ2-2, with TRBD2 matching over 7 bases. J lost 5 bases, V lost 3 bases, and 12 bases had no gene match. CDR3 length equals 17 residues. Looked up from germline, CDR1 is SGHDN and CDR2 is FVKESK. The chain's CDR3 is CASSHPRAGERTGELFF. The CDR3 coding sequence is TGTGCCAGCAGCCACCCCAGGGCGGGAGAACGGACCGGGGAGCTGTTTTTT.

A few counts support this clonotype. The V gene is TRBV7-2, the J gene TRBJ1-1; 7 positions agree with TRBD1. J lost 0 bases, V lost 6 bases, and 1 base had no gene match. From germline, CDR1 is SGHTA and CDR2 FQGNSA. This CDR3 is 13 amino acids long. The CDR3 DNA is TGTGCCAGCAGGGGACAGATGAACACTGAAGCTTTCTTT. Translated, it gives CASRGQMNTEAFF.

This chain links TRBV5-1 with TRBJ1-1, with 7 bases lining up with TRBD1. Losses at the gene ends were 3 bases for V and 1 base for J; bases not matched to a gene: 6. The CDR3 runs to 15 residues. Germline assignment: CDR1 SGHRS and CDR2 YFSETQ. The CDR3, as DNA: TGCGCCAGCAGCTCTTTTGGACAGGAGAACACTGAAGCTTTCTTT. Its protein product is CASSSFGQENTEAFF.